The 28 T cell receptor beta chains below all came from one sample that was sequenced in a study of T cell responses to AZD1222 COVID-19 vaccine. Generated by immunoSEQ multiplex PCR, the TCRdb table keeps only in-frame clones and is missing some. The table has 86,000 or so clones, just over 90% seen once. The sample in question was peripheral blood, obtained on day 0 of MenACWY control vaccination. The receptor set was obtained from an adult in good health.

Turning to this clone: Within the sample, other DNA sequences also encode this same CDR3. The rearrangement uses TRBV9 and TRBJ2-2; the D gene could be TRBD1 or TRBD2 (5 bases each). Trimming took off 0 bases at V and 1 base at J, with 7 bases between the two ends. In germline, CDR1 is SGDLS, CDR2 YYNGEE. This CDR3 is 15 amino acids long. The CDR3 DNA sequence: TGTGCCAGCAGCGTAGGGGGGTGGAACACCGGGGAGCTGTTTTTT. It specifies CASSVGGWNTGELFF.

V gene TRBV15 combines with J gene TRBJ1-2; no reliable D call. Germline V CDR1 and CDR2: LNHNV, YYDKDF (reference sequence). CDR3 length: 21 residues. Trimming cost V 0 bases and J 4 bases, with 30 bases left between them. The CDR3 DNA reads TGTGCCACCAGCAGAGATGGTAGGAGCTATGATAGGAGGACGTCAATCTATGGCTACACCTTC. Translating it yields CATSRDGRSYDRRTSIYGYTF.

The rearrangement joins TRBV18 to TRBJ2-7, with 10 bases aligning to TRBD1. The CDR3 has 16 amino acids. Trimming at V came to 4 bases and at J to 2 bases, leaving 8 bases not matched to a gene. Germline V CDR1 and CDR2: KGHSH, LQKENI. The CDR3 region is CASSRQGTGDTYEQYF. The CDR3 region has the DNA TGTGCCAGCTCACGCCAAGGGACAGGGGATACCTACGAGCAGTACTTC. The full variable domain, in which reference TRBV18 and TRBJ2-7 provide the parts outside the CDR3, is NAGVMQNPRHLVRRRGQEARLRCSPMKGHSHVYWYRQLPEEGLKFMVYLQKENIIDESGMPKERFSAEFPKEGPSILRIQQVVRGDSAAYFCASSRQGTGDTYEQYFGPGTRLTVT.

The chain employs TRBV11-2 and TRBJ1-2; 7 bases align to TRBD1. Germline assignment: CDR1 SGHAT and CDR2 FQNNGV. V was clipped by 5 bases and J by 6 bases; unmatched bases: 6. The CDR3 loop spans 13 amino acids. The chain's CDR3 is CASSEQQGNGYTF. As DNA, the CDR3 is TGTGCCAGCAGCGAGCAACAGGGGAATGGCTACACCTTC.

Here the CDR3 reads CASSQDFSRGAFF. CDR3 nucleotides: TGTGCCAGCAGCCAAGATTTTTCCAGGGGAGCTTTCTTT. This sequence joins TRBV3-1 (or the pseudogene TRBV3-2) and TRBJ1-1, with D possibly matching TRBD1 (6 bases). CDR1 LGHDT and CDR2 YNNKEL come from the germline V gene (reference sequence). The CDR3 contains 13 residues. The V end was cut by 0 bases, the J end by 10 bases, with 12 bases between.

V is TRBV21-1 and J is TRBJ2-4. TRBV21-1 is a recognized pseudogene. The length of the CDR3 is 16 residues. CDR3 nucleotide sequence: TGTGCCAGCAACGGTGATGGGTCTGTAGCCAAAAACATTCAGTACTTC. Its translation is CASNGDGSVAKNIQYF.

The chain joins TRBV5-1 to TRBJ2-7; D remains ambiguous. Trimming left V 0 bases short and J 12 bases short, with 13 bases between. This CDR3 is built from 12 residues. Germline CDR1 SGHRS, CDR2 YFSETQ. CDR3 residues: CASSLAPNGGYF. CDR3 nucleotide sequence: TGCGCCAGCAGCTTGGCCCCGAACGGTGGGTACTTC.

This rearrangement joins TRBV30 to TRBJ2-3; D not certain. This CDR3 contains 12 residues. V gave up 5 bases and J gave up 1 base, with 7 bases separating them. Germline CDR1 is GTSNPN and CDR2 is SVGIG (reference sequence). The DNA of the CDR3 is TGTGCCTGGCAGGACGGCACAGATACGCAGTATTTT. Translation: CAWQDGTDTQYF.

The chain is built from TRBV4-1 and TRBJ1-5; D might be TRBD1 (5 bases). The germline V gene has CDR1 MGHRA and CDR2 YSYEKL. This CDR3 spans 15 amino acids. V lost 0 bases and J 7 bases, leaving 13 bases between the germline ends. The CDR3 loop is CASSQETRDDQPQHF. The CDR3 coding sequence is TGCGCCAGCAGCCAAGAAACCAGGGACGACCAGCCCCAGCATTTT.

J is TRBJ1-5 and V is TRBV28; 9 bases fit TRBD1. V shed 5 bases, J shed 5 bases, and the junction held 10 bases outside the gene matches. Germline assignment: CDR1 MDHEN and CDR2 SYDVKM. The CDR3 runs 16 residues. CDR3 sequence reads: CASSPFRDRAYQPQHF. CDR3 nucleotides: TGTGCCAGCAGTCCATTCCGGGACAGGGCCTATCAGCCCCAGCATTTT.

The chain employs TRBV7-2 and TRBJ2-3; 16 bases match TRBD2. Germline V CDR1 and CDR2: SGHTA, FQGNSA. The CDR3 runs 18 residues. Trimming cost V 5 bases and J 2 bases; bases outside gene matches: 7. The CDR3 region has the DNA TGTGCCAGCAGCCCCGGGACTAGCGGGAGGGTTGTCACAGATACGCAGTATTTT. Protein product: CASSPGTSGRVVTDTQYF.

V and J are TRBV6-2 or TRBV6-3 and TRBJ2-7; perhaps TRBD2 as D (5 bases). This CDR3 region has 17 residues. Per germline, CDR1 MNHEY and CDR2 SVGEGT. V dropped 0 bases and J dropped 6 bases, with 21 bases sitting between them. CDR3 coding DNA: TGTGCCAGCAGTTACTCAGGAGGTTACACCACTAGGAGCGAGCAGTACTTC. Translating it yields CASSYSGGYTTRSEQYF.

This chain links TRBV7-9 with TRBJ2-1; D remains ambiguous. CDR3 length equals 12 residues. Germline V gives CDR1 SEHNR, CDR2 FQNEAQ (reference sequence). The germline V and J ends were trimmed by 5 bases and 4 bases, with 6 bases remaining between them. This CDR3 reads CASSLPYNEQFF. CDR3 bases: TGTGCCAGCAGCCTCCCATACAATGAGCAGTTCTTC. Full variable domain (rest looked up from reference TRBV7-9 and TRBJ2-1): DTGVSQNPRHKITKRGQNVTFRCDPISEHNRLYWYRQTLGQGPEFLTYFQNEAQLEKSRLLSDRFSAERPKGSFSTLEIQRTEQGDSAMYLCASSLPYNEQFFGPGTRLTVL.

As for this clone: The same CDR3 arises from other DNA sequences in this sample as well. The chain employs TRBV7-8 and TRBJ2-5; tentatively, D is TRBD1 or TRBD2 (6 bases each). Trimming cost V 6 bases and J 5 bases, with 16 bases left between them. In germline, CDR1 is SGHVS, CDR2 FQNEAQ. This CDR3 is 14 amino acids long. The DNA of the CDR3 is TGTGCCAGCAGTAACCGGGGGCTGGGGGAGACCCAGTACTTC. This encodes CASSNRGLGETQYF. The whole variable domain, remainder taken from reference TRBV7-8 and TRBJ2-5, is GAGVSQSPRYKVAKRGQDVALRCDPISGHVSLFWYQQALGQGPEFLTYFQNEAQLDKSGLPSDRFFAERPEGSVSTLKIQRTQQEDSAVYLCASSNRGLGETQYFGPGTRLLVL.

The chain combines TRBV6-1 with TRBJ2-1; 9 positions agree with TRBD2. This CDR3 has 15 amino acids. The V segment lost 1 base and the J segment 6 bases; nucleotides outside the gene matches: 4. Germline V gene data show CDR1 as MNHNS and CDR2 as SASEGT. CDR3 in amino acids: CASSEEASGVNEQFF. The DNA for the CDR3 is TGTGCCAGCAGTGAAGAAGCTAGCGGGGTCAATGAGCAGTTCTTC.

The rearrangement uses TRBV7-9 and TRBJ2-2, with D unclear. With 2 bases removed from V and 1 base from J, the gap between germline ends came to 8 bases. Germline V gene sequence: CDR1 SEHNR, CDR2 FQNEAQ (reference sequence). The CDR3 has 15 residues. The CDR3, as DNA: TGTGCCAGCAGCTTATTTCGGCAGAACACCGGGGAGCTGTTTTTT. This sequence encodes CASSLFRQNTGELFF.

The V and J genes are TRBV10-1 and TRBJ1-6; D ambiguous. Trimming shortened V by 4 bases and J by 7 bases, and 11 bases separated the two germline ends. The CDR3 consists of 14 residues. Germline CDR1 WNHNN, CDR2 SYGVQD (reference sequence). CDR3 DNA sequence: TGCGCCAGCAGTGGTGGCAGCGGGAATTCACCCCTCCACTTT. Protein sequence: CASSGGSGNSPLHF.

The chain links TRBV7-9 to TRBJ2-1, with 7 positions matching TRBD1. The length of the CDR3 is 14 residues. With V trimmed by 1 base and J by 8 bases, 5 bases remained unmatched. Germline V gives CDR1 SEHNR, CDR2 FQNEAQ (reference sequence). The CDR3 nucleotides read TGTGCCAGCAGCTTAGAGCGAGGGGGCGATGAGCAGTTCTTC. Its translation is CASSLERGGDEQFF. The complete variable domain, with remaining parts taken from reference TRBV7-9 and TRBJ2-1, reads DTGVSQNPRHKITKRGQNVTFRCDPISEHNRLYWYRQTLGQGPEFLTYFQNEAQLEKSRLLSDRFSAERPKGSFSTLEIQRTEQGDSAMYLCASSLERGGDEQFFGPGTRLTVL.

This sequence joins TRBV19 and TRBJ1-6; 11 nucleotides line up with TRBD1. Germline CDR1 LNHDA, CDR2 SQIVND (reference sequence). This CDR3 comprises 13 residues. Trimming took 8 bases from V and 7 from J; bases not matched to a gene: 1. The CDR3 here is CASRDRGNSPLHF. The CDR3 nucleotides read TGTGCCAGTCGGGACAGGGGGAATTCACCCCTCCACTTT.

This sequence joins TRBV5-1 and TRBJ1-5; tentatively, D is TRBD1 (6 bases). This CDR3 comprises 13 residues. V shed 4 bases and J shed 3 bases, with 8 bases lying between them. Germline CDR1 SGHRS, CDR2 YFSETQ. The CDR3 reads CASSPGDNQPQHF. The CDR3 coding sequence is TGCGCCAGCAGCCCAGGGGACAATCAGCCCCAGCATTTT.

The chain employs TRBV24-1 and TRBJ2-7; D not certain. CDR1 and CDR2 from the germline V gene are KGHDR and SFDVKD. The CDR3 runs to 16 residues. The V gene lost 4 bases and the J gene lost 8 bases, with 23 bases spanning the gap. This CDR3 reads CATSDTALLRCGKQYF. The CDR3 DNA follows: TGTGCCACCAGTGACACGGCCCTTCTACGATGTGGTAAGCAGTACTTC.

The CDR3 bases are TGTGCCTGGAGACTAGCGGGAGGGCCCAATGAGCAGTTCTTC. It translates to CAWRLAGGPNEQFF. The V call is TRBV30, the J call TRBJ2-1, with 13 bases lining up with TRBD2. Germline trimming cut 3 bases from V and 6 bases from J; bases unmatched to any gene: 2. The CDR3 has 14 amino acids. The germline gives CDR1 GTSNPN, CDR2 SVGIG (reference sequence).

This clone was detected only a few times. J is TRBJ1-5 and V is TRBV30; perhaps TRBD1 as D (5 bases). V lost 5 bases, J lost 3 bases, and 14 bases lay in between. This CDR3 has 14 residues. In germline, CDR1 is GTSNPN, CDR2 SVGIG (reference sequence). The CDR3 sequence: CAWGTGRNNQPQHF. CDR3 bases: TGTGCCTGGGGTACGGGACGGAACAATCAGCCCCAGCATTTT.

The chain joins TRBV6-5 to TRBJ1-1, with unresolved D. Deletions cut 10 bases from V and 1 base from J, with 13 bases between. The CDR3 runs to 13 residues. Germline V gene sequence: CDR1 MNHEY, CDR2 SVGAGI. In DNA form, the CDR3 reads TGTGCCACAACGGAGAAGGGGAACACTGAAGCTTTCTTT. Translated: CATTEKGNTEAFF.

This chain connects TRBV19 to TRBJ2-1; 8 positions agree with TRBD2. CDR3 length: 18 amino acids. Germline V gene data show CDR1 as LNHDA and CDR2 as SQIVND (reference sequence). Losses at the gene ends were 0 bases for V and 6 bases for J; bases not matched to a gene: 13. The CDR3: CASSIDGPVAGRGNEQFF. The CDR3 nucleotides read TGTGCCAGTAGTATAGATGGCCCGGTAGCGGGAAGGGGCAATGAGCAGTTCTTC.

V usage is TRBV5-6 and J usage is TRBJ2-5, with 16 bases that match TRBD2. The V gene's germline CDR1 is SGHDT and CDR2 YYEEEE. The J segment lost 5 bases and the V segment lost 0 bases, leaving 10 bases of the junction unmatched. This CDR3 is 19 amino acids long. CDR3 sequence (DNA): TGTGCCAGCAGCTTGGCCGGGACTAGCGGGAGGGGGCGAGAGGAGACCCAGTACTTC. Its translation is CASSLAGTSGRGREETQYF.

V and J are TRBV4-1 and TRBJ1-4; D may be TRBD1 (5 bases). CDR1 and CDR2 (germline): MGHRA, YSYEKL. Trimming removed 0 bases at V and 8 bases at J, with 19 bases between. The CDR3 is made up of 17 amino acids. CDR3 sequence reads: CASSQDRGTPAEEKLFF. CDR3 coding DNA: TGCGCCAGCAGCCAAGATCGTGGGACCCCAGCAGAGGAAAAACTGTTTTTT.

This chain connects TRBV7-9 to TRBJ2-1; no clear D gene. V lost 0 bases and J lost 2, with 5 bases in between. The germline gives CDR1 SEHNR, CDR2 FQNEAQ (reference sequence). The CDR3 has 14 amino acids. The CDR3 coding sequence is TGTGCCAGCAGCTTAGCTAAGGCCTACAATGAGCAGTTCTTC. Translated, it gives CASSLAKAYNEQFF. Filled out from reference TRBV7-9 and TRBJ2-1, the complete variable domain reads DTGVSQNPRHKITKRGQNVTFRCDPISEHNRLYWYRQTLGQGPEFLTYFQNEAQLEKSRLLSDRFSAERPKGSFSTLEIQRTEQGDSAMYLCASSLAKAYNEQFFGPGTRLTVL.